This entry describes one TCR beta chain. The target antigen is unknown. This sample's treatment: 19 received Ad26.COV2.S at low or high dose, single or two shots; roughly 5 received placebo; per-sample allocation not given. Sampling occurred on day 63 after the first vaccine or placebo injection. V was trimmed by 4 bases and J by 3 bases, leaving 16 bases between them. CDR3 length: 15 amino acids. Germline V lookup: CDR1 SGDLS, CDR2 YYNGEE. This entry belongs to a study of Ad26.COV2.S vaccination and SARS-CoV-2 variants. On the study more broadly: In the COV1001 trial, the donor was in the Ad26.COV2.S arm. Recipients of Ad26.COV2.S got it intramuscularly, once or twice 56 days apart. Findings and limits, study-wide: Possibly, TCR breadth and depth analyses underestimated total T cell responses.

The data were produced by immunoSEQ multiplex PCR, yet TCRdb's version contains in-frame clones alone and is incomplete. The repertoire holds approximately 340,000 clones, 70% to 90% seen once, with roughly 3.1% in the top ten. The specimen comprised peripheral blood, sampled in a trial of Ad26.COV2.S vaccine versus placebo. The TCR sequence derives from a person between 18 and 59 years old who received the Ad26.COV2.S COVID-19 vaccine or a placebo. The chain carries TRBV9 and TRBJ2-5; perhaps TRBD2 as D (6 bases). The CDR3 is CASSPGQWGEETQYF. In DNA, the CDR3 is TGTGCCAGCAGCCCCGGGCAGTGGGGGGAAGAGACCCAGTACTTC.